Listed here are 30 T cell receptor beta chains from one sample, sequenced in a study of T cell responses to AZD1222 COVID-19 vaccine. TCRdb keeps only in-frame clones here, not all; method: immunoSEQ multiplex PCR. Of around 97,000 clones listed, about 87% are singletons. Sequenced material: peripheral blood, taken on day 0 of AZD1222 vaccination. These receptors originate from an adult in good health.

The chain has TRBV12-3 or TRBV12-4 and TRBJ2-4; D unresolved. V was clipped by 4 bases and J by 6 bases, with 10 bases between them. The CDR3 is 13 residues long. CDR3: CASSSLNSNIQYF. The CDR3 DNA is TGTGCCAGCAGTTCTCTTAACTCAAACATTCAGTACTTC.

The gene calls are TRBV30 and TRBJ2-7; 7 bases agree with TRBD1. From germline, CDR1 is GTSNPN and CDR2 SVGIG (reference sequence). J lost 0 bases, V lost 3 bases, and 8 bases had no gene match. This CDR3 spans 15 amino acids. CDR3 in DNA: TGTGCCTGGAGGGTACACAGGGGTCTCTCCTACGAGCAGTACTTC. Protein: CAWRVHRGLSYEQYF.

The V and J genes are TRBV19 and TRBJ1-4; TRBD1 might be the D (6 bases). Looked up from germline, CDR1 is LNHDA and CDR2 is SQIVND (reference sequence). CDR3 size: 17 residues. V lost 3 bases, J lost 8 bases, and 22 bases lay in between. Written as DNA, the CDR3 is TGTGCCAGTAGTATTTATATCCGTGGGGGCGCGAGCGAAAAACTGTTTTTT. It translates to CASSIYIRGGASEKLFF.

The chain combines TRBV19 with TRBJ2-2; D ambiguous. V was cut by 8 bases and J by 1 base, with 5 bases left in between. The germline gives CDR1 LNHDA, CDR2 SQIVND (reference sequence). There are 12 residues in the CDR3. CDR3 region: CASRQNTGELFF. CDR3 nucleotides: TGTGCCAGTCGGCAGAACACCGGGGAGCTGTTTTTT.

CDR3 in DNA: TGTGCCAGCAGTTACTCGGCAGGCTGGATCCAAGAGACCCAGTACTTC. Its protein product is CASSYSAGWIQETQYF. V gene TRBV6-5 combines with J gene TRBJ2-5; D gene ambiguous. With 0 bases removed from V and 1 base from J, the gap between germline ends came to 12 bases. Per the germline V gene, CDR1 is MNHEY and CDR2 is SVGAGI. CDR3 length: 16 residues.

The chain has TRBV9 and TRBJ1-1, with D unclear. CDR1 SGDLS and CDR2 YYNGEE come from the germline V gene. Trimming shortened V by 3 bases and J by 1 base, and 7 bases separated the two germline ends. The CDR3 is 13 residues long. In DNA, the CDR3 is TGTGCCAGCAGCGAGGGTGGGAACACTGAAGCTTTCTTT. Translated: CASSEGGNTEAFF.

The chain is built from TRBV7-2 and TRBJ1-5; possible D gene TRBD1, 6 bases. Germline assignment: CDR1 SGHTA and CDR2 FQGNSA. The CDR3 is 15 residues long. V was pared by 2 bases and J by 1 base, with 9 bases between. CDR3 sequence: CASSLPRGSNQPQHF. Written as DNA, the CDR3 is TGTGCCAGCAGCTTACCCAGGGGCAGCAATCAGCCCCAGCATTTT.

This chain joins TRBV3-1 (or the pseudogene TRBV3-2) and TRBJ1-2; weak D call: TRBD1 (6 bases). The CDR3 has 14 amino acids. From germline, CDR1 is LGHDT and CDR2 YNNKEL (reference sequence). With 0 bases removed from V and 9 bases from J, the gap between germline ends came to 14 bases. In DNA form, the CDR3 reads TGTGCCAGCAGCCAAGATGGGGGGCAAGGGAGCTACACCTTC. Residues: CASSQDGGQGSYTF.

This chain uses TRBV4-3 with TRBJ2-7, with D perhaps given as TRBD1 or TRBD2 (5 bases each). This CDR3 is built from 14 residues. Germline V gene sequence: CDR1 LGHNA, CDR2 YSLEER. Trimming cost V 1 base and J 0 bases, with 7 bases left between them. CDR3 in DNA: TGCGCCAGCAGCCAAGGAGGGGACTCCTACGAGCAGTACTTC. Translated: CASSQGGDSYEQYF.

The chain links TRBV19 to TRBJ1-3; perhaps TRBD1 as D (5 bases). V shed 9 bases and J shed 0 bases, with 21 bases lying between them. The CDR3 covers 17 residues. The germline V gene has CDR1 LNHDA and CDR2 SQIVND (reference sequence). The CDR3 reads CASRDDNNFFSGNTIYF. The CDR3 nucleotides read TGTGCCAGCCGGGACGATAATAACTTCTTCTCTGGAAACACCATATATTTT.

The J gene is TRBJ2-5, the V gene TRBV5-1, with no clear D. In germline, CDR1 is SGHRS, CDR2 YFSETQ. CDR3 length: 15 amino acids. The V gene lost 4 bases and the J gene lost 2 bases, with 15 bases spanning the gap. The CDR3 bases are TGCGCCAGCAGCCAGTACCCAGGAGTACAAGAGACCCAGTACTTC. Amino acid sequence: CASSQYPGVQETQYF.

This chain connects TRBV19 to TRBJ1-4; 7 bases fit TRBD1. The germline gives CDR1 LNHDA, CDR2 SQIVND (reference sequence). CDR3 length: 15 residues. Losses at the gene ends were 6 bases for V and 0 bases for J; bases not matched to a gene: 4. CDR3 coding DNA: TGTGCCAGTAGCACAGGGGATGCAACTAATGAAAAACTGTTTTTT. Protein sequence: CASSTGDATNEKLFF.

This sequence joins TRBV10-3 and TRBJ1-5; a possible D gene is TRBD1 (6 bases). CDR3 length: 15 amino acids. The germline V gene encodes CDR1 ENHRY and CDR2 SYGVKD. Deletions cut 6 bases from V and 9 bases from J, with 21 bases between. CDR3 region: CAIRDGGDSQPPQHF. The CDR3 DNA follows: TGTGCCATCAGGGACGGGGGCGACAGCCAGCCGCCCCAGCATTTT.

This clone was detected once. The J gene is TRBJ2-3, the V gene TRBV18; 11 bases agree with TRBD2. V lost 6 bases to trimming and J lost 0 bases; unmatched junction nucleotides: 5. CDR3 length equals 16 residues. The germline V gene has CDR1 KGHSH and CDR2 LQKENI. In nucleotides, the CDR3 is TGTGCCAGCTCCCCTAGCGGGGGGCCTAGCACAGATACGCAGTATTTT. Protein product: CASSPSGGPSTDTQYF.

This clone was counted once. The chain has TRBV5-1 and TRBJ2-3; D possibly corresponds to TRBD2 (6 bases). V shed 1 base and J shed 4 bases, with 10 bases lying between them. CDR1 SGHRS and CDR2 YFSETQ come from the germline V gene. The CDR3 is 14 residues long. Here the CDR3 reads CASSLWGESDTQYF. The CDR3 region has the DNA TGCGCCAGCAGCTTGTGGGGGGAGTCAGATACGCAGTATTTT.

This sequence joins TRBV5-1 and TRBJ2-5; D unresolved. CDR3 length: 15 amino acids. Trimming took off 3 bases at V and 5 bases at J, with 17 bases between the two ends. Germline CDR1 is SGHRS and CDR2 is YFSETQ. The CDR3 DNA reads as TGCGCCAGCAGCTCTGGGGATTCGGGTGGGGAGACCCAGTACTTC. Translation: CASSSGDSGGETQYF. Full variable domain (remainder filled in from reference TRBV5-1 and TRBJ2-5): KAGVTQTPRYLIKTRGQQVTLSCSPISGHRSVSWYQQTPGQGLQFLFEYFSETQRNKGNFPGRFSGRQFSNSRSEMNVSTLELGDSALYLCASSSGDSGGETQYFGPGTRLLVL.

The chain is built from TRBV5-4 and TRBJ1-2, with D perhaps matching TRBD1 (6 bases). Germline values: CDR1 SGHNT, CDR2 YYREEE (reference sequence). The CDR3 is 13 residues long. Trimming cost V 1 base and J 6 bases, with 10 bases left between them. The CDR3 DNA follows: TGTGCCAGCAGCTTGACAGGGATTAATGGCTACACCTTC. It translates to CASSLTGINGYTF.

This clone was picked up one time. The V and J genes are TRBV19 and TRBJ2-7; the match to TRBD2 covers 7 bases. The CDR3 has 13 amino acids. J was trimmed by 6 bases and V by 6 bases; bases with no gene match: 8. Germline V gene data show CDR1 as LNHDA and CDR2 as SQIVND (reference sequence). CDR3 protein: CASRPERGSEQYF. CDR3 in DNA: TGTGCCAGTAGACCTGAGCGGGGTAGCGAGCAGTACTTC.

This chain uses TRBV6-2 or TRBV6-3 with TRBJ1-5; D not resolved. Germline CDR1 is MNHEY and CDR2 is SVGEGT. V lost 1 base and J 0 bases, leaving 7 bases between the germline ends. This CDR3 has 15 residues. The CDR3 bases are TGTGCCAGCAGTTACTTTGGAGTTAGCAATCAGCCCCAGCATTTT. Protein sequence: CASSYFGVSNQPQHF.

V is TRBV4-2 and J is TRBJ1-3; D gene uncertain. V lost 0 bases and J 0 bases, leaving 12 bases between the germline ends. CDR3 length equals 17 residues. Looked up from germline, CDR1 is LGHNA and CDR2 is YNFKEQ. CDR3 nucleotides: TGTGCCAGCAGCCAAGATCAATCGTCTTCCTCTGGAAACACCATATATTTT. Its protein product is CASSQDQSSSSGNTIYF.

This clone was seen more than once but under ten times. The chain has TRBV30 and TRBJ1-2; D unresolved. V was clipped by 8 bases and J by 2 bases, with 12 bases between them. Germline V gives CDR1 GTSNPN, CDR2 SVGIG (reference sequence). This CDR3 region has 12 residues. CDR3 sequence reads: CATVPQNYGYTF. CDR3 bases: TGTGCCACAGTACCACAAAACTATGGCTACACCTTC. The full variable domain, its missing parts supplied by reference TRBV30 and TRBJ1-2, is SQTIHQWPATLVQPVGSPLSLECTVEGTSNPNLYWYRQAAGRGLQLLFYSVGIGQISSEVPQNLSASRPQDRQFILSSKKLLLSDSGFYLCATVPQNYGYTFGSGTRLTVV.

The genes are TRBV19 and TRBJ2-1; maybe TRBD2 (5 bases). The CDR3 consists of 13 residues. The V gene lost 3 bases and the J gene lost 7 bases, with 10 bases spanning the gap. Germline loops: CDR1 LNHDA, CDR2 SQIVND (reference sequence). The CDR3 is CASSIYSGNEQFF. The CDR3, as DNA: TGTGCCAGTAGTATTTATTCGGGAAATGAGCAGTTCTTC.

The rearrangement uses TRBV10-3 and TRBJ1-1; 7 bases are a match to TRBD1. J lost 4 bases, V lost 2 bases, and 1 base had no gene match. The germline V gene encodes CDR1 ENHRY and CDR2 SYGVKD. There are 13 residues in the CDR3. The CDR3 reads CAISEDRVTEAFF. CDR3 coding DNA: TGTGCCATCAGTGAGGACAGGGTCACTGAAGCTTTCTTT.

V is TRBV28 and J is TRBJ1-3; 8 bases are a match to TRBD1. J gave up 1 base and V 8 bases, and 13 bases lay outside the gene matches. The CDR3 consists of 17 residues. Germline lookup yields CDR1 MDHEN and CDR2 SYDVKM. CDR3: CASRTLGQGASGNTIYF. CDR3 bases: TGTGCCAGCCGAACCCTCGGGCAGGGGGCATCTGGAAACACCATATATTTT.

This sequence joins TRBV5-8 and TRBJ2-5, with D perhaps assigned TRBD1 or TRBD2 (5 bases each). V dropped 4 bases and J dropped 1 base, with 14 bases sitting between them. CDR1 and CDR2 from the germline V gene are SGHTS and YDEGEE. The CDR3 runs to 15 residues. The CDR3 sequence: CASSPGTALQETQYF. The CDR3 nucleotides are TGTGCCAGCAGCCCGGGGACGGCTCTCCAAGAGACCCAGTACTTC.

The CDR3 sequence: CASRGPNEKLFF. CDR3 in DNA: TGTGCCAGCCGTGGACCTAATGAAAAACTGTTTTTT. The V and J genes are TRBV3-1 (or the pseudogene TRBV3-2) and TRBJ1-4, with no clear D. Germline V lookup: CDR1 LGHDT, CDR2 YNNKEL (reference sequence). This CDR3 comprises 12 residues. Trimming took 8 bases from V and 3 from J, leaving 7 bases between them.

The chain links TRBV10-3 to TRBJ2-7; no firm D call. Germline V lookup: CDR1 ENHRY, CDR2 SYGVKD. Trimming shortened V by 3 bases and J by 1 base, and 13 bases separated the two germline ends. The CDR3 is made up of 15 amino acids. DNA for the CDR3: TGTGCCATCAGTGAATCCATAAAGCCGTCCTACGAGCAGTACTTC. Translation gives CAISESIKPSYEQYF.

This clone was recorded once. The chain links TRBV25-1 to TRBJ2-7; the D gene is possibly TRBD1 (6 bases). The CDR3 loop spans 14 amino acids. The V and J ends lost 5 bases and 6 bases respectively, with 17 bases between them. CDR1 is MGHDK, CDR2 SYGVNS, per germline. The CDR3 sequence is CASSPSPGVGEQYF. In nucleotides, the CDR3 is TGTGCCAGCAGTCCATCCCCAGGGGTGGGCGAGCAGTACTTC.

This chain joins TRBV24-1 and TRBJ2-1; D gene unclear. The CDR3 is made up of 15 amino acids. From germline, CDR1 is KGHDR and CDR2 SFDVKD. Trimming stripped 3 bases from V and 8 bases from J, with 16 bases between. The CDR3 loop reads CATSDMFYSRDEQFF. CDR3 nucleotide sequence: TGTGCCACCAGTGATATGTTTTACTCCCGGGATGAGCAGTTCTTC.

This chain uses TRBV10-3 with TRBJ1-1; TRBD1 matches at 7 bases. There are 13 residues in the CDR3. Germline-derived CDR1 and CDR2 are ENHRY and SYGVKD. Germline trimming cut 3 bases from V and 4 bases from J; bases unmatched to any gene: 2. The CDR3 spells CAISDNRGTEAFF. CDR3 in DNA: TGTGCCATCAGTGACAACAGGGGCACTGAAGCTTTCTTT.